This TCR beta chain was identified in a study of glioma-infiltrating T cells. Germline V CDR1 and CDR2: SGHVS, FNYEAQ. The CDR3 runs 13 residues. Trimming took off 3 bases at V and 2 bases at J, with 7 bases between the two ends. This clonotype was seen only a few times. What it recognizes is unknown. General study results and limits: Tissue-blood divergence was below expectation in non-neoplastic patients, above in gliomas. CDR3 overlap between tissue and blood was very small.

Amplification of TCR alpha and beta CDR3 regions from RNA used iRepertoire nested multiplex PCR. One-step reverse transcription and amplification started from approximately 100-400 ng of tissue mRNA or PBMC total RNA. Each CDR3 protein gets one entry after TCRdb re-called the multiplex PCR reads with MiXCR. The data hold about 130,000 distinct CDR3 sequences, with roughly 25% observed a single time. This TCR derives from a human donor with low-grade glioma or glioblastoma, undergoing nonglioma brain surgery, or in good health (not recorded which). The chain has TRBV7-6 and TRBJ2-5; D remains ambiguous. The sequencing sample was made of glioma tissue, nonneoplastic brain tissue, or PBMCs (not recorded which). The CDR3 protein is CASSLVQQETQYF. The CDR3 DNA is TGTGCCAGCAGCTTGGTCCAGCAAGAGACCCAGTACTTC. The full variable domain, with the rest looked up from reference TRBV7-6 and TRBJ2-5, is GAGVSQSPRYKVTKRGQDVALRCDPISGHVSLYWYRQALGQGPEFLTYFNYEAQQDKSGLPNDRFSAERPEGSISTLTIQRTEQRDSAMYRCASSLVQQETQYFGPGTRLLVL.